This TCR beta chain was retrieved from a study of T cells in narcolepsy. Whole-study context: Enrolled donors included narcolepsy type 1 or type 2 patients and healthy controls. Study outcomes and limitations: Autoreactive HCRT-specific and TRIB2-specific clonotypes were marked in same-patient CSF-versus-blood CD4+ comparisons. Blood of same and different patients, but not healthy controls, reportedly held recurring autoreactive clonotypes.

The germline V gene encodes CDR1 SGHDN and CDR2 FVKESK. V was trimmed by 4 bases and J by 7 bases, leaving 7 bases between them. The CDR3 totals 12 residues. TCRdb's copy holds only in-frame clones and misses some; the assay was immunoSEQ multiplex PCR. The table has about 17,000 clones, about two thirds seen once; the top ten hold 14% to 15%. Notes on this clone: Its antigen is still unknown.

V is TRBV14 and J is TRBJ2-2; the D gene is possibly TRBD2 (5 bases). The source material was CD45RA- memory CD8+ T cells from PBMCs. The source of this sequence is a human donor with narcolepsy. The CDR3 here is CASSRGYGELFF. The CDR3 nucleotides are TGTGCCAGCAGCCGCGGGTACGGGGAGCTGTTTTTT.